Each of the 28 T cell receptor beta chains below was sequenced from the same sample in a study of control samples from healthy donors and cancer patients. Clones were sequenced by immunoSEQ multiplex PCR, and TCRdb holds only the in-frame ones, with some missing. The sample records 120,000 or so clones, 87% being singletons. The sample comprised blood. The receptors here all came from a man aged 60-69 years in good health.

The chain's CDR3 is CASSESGGALFF. CDR3 DNA: TGTGCCAGCAGTGAATCAGGGGGCGCTTTGTTCTTC. The chain employs TRBV25-1 and TRBJ2-1; 8 bases align to TRBD1. Germline V gene lookup returns CDR1 MGHDK and CDR2 SYGVNS. The CDR3 is 12 amino acids. With V trimmed by 1 base and J by 15 bases, 5 bases remained unmatched.

The rearrangement uses TRBV3-1 (or the pseudogene TRBV3-2) and TRBJ2-2; 10 bases fit TRBD1. Germline V gene sequence: CDR1 LGHDT, CDR2 YNNKEL (reference sequence). Trimming cost V 4 bases and J 2 bases; bases outside gene matches: 16. This CDR3 contains 20 residues. The chain's CDR3 is CASSLQDPWTGGFNTGELFF. The CDR3 bases are TGTGCCAGCAGCCTACAAGACCCGTGGACAGGGGGTTTCAACACCGGGGAGCTGTTTTTT.

This rearrangement joins TRBV28 to TRBJ2-7; D is uncertain. V lost 2 bases to trimming and J lost 2 bases, with 13 bases between them. The length of the CDR3 is 15 residues. Germline loops: CDR1 MDHEN, CDR2 SYDVKM. For the CDR3, the DNA is TGTGCCAGCAGTTTACCCACTCTAAATACCTACGAGCAGTACTTC. This gives the protein CASSLPTLNTYEQYF.

The chain links TRBV6-6 to TRBJ2-7; D assignment may be TRBD1 or TRBD2 (5 bases each). Trimming took 5 bases from V and 6 from J, leaving 17 bases between them. This CDR3 has 14 amino acids. Looked up from germline, CDR1 is MNHNY and CDR2 is SVGAGI (reference sequence). CDR3 amino acids: CASSTGPAEGEQYF. The CDR3 nucleotides are TGTGCCAGCAGTACGGGACCGGCTGAAGGCGAGCAGTACTTC.

This chain links TRBV6-4 with TRBJ1-2; D call uncertain. Germline V gene sequence: CDR1 MRHNA, CDR2 SNTAGT. This CDR3 spans 16 amino acids. Trimming took 9 bases from V and 7 from J, leaving 27 bases between them. This CDR3 reads CASPLWPKAPKGGYTF. In DNA, the CDR3 is TGTGCCAGTCCTTTATGGCCGAAAGCCCCGAAGGGTGGCTACACCTTC.

The chain carries TRBV24-1 and TRBJ2-7; a possible D gene is TRBD2 (5 bases). The germline gives CDR1 KGHDR, CDR2 SFDVKD. V lost 3 bases and J lost 5, with 16 bases in between. The CDR3 is made up of 15 amino acids. The CDR3 DNA follows: TGTGCCACCAGTGATGCTACGGCCCTCGGGGACGAGCAGTACTTC. This encodes CATSDATALGDEQYF.

V and J are TRBV5-5 and TRBJ2-5; TRBD1 agrees at 8 bases. Germline loops: CDR1 SGHKS, CDR2 YYEKEE (reference sequence). This CDR3 is 13 amino acids long. Trimming at V came to 6 bases and at J to 4 bases, leaving 5 bases not matched to a gene. The CDR3 is CASILQGVETQYF. DNA of the CDR3: TGTGCCAGCATTTTACAGGGGGTAGAGACCCAGTACTTC.

V is TRBV12-3 or TRBV12-4 and J is TRBJ2-7; no reliable D call. The CDR3 extends over 13 amino acids. Trimming removed 0 bases at V and 6 bases at J, with 9 bases between. For the CDR3, the DNA is TGTGCCAGCAGTTTAGCGTCGGGCTTCGAGCAGTACTTC. This gives the protein CASSLASGFEQYF.

V gene TRBV29-1 combines with J gene TRBJ2-2, with D possibly TRBD2 on 5 matching bases. V lost 3 bases and J lost 7, with 15 bases in between. The CDR3 length is 14 residues. Germline CDR1 reads SQVTM; CDR2 reads ANQGSEA. The CDR3 sequence: CSVESGELGGELFF. CDR3 bases: TGCAGCGTTGAGTCCGGGGAACTAGGCGGGGAGCTGTTTTTT.

This sequence joins TRBV6-1 and TRBJ2-3; tentatively, D is TRBD2 (5 bases). Germline V gene sequence: CDR1 MNHNS, CDR2 SASEGT. This CDR3 is 15 amino acids long. Trimming cost V 1 base and J 0 bases, with 8 bases left between them. CDR3 region: CASSEDTGSTDTQYF. The CDR3 DNA sequence: TGTGCCAGCAGTGAAGATACGGGAAGCACAGATACGCAGTATTTT.

The chain joins TRBV9 to TRBJ2-2; TRBD1 is a possible D gene (5 bases). This CDR3 spans 16 amino acids. The V gene lost 0 bases and the J gene lost 1 base, with 10 bases spanning the gap. Germline V CDR1 and CDR2: SGDLS, YYNGEE. The CDR3 loop reads CASSVVATVNTGELFF. CDR3 in DNA: TGTGCCAGCAGCGTAGTCGCGACAGTGAACACCGGGGAGCTGTTTTTT.

The rearrangement links TRBV5-5 to TRBJ2-5, with D hard to call. The CDR3 is made up of 14 amino acids. Germline CDR1 is SGHKS and CDR2 is YYEKEE (reference sequence). Trimming left V 4 bases short and J 1 base short, with 11 bases between. The CDR3 nucleotides read TGTGCCAGCAGCATGTTGAGTATCCAAGAGACCCAGTACTTC. Translation: CASSMLSIQETQYF.

V is TRBV25-1 and J is TRBJ2-6, with D possibly being TRBD1 (5 bases). V was shortened by 5 bases and J by 2 bases, with 10 bases between the two germline ends. Germline-derived CDR1 and CDR2 are MGHDK and SYGVNS. This CDR3 region has 15 residues. The CDR3 DNA reads as TGTGCCAGCAGTTCCACAGGAACTGGGGCCAACGTCCTGACTTTC. This gives the protein CASSSTGTGANVLTF.

The genes are TRBV14 and TRBJ1-2, with D possibly TRBD1 on 6 matching bases. The germline V and J ends were trimmed by 4 bases and 3 bases, with 9 bases remaining between them. Germline-derived CDR1 and CDR2 are SGHDN and FVKESK. CDR3 size: 13 residues. This CDR3 is CASSPDRYYGYTF. CDR3 nucleotides: TGTGCCAGCAGCCCGGACAGATACTATGGCTACACCTTC.

The J gene is TRBJ1-5, the V gene TRBV19, with D possibly matching TRBD1 (6 bases). CDR3 size: 14 residues. Trimming cost V 11 bases and J 6 bases, with 20 bases left between them. CDR1 is LNHDA and CDR2 is SQIVND in the germline V gene (reference sequence). In nucleotides, the CDR3 is TGTGCCTCGAATATCCCAGGGGTCGGTCAGCCCCAGCATTTT. Translating it yields CASNIPGVGQPQHF.

This chain connects TRBV6-6 to TRBJ1-2; the match to TRBD1 covers 8 bases. CDR1 MNHNY and CDR2 SVGAGI come from the germline V gene (reference sequence). This CDR3 has 15 residues. The ends lost 0 bases at V and 4 bases at J; junction bases unmatched: 4. CDR3 nucleotide sequence: TGTGCCAGCAGTTACTCGAGACAGGGGTCCTATGGCTACACCTTC. Its translation is CASSYSRQGSYGYTF.

The CDR3 spells CTSSQAQRPSDEQFF. DNA for the CDR3: TGCACCAGCAGCCAAGCTCAGCGGCCCTCCGATGAGCAGTTCTTC. The rearrangement joins TRBV1 to TRBJ2-1; the DNA was not compared with TRBD2, the D call given in the table. TRBV1 is a recognized pseudogene. CDR3 length equals 15 residues.

The chain joins TRBV7-3 to TRBJ2-3; the match to TRBD2 covers 8 bases. There are 14 residues in the CDR3. Germline V gene lookup returns CDR1 SGHTA and CDR2 FQGTGA. The V gene end was trimmed by 6 bases and the J gene end by 5 bases; junction bases not matched to a gene: 7. CDR3 in DNA: TGTGCCAGCAGTCTGGGACTAGTGGGAGATACGCAGTATTTT. Encoded protein: CASSLGLVGDTQYF. The entire variable domain, with the rest obtained from reference TRBV7-3 and TRBJ2-3, is as follows: GAGVSQTPSNKVTEKGKYVELRCDPISGHTALYWYRQSLGQGPEFLIYFQGTGAADDSGLPNDRFFAVRPEGSVSTLKIQRTERGDSAVYLCASSLGLVGDTQYFGPGTRLTVL.

The rearrangement joins TRBV30 to TRBJ1-2; no definite D call. The CDR3 extends over 18 amino acids. V was cut by 0 bases and J by 0 bases, with 20 bases left in between. The germline V gene encodes CDR1 GTSNPN and CDR2 SVGIG (reference sequence). The CDR3 DNA reads as TGTGCCTGGAGTGTATGGGTGATGTCGTCCCGATCTAACTATGGCTACACCTTC. As protein: CAWSVWVMSSRSNYGYTF.

The gene calls are TRBV7-2 and TRBJ2-7; no definite D call. Trimming took off 2 bases at V and 0 bases at J, with 8 bases between the two ends. This CDR3 is 14 amino acids long. Germline lookup yields CDR1 SGHTA and CDR2 FQGNSA. CDR3 residues: CASSLTVFSYEQYF. The DNA for the CDR3 is TGTGCCAGCAGCTTAACAGTGTTCTCCTACGAGCAGTACTTC.

This clone was detected only once. CDR3 amino acids: CASSEEQGLRTGELFF. The CDR3 coding sequence is TGTGCCAGCAGTGAAGAACAGGGGTTACGGACCGGGGAGCTGTTTTTT. The J gene is TRBJ2-2, the V gene TRBV6-1; TRBD1 matches at 7 bases. The CDR3 runs to 16 residues. Per germline, CDR1 MNHNS and CDR2 SASEGT. The trim removed 1 base at V and 5 bases at J, leaving 7 bases unmatched.

This clone appeared a single time. The rearrangement joins TRBV3-1 (or the pseudogene TRBV3-2) to TRBJ1-6, with 11 bases aligning to TRBD1. This CDR3 comprises 14 residues. Germline trimming cut 3 bases from V and 10 bases from J; bases unmatched to any gene: 2. The germline gives CDR1 LGHDT, CDR2 YNNKEL (reference sequence). For the CDR3, the DNA is TGTGCCAGCAGCCATGGGACAGGGGGATCACCCCTCCACTTT. Its protein is CASSHGTGGSPLHF.

To note about this clone: Other DNA sequences from this sample encode an identical CDR3 as well. This CDR3 is CASSLGTVNQPQHF. The CDR3 region has the DNA TGTGCCAGCAGTTTAGGGACAGTCAATCAGCCCCAGCATTTT. This chain uses TRBV28 with TRBJ1-5; 7 bases fit TRBD1. The CDR3 has 14 amino acids. J was trimmed by 3 bases and V by 2 bases; bases with no gene match: 1. Germline V gives CDR1 MDHEN, CDR2 SYDVKM.

The gene calls are TRBV27 and TRBJ1-4, with a possible D match to TRBD1 (5 bases). V gave up 5 bases and J gave up 6 bases, with 16 bases separating them. The CDR3 extends over 15 amino acids. From germline, CDR1 is MNHEY and CDR2 SMNVEV (reference sequence). The CDR3 sequence is CASSGAGLEYEKLFF. The CDR3 coding sequence is TGTGCCAGCAGTGGGGCAGGACTGGAGTATGAAAAACTGTTTTTT.

This clone was seen once. The chain links TRBV7-9 to TRBJ1-2; weak D call: TRBD1 (5 bases). Germline CDR1 SEHNR, CDR2 FQNEAQ (reference sequence). V was pared by 4 bases and J by 5 bases, with 11 bases between. CDR3 size: 13 residues. This chain's CDR3 is CASSSQTGYGYTF. The CDR3 bases are TGTGCCAGCAGCTCCCAAACAGGATATGGCTACACCTTC.

The gene calls are TRBV27 and TRBJ1-3; 7 bases match TRBD1. The trim removed 6 bases at V and 2 bases at J, leaving 7 bases unmatched. This CDR3 has 15 residues. The germline V gene encodes CDR1 MNHEY and CDR2 SMNVEV (reference sequence). This chain's CDR3 is CASSNGQGAGNTIYF. CDR3 DNA: TGTGCCAGCAGCAACGGGCAGGGGGCTGGAAACACCATATATTTT.

The rearrangement joins TRBV25-1 to TRBJ1-1; D gene ambiguous. Trimming left V 7 bases short and J 2 bases short, with 5 bases between. CDR1 is MGHDK and CDR2 is SYGVNS in the germline V gene. The CDR3 is 11 residues long. The CDR3, as DNA: TGTGCCAGCAATAGAAACACTGAAGCTTTCTTT. Amino acids: CASNRNTEAFF.

The chain couples TRBV7-2 to TRBJ1-5; D gene unclear. Germline CDR1 SGHTA, CDR2 FQGNSA. This CDR3 has 14 amino acids. Deletions cut 3 bases from V and 10 bases from J, with 16 bases between. This chain's CDR3 is CASSLTSGISPQHF. CDR3 in DNA: TGTGCCAGCAGCTTGACGAGTGGAATATCCCCCCAGCATTTT. The full variable domain, completed using reference TRBV7-2 and TRBJ1-5, is GAGVSQSPSNKVTEKGKDVELRCDPISGHTALYWYRQSLGQGLEFLIYFQGNSAPDKSGLPSDRFSAERTGGSVSTLTIQRTQQEDSAVYLCASSLTSGISPQHFGDGTRLSIL.